Listed below are T cell receptor beta chains from one sample, sequenced in a study of blood T cell repertoires in COVID-19. The repertoire was sequenced with immunoSEQ multiplex PCR; TCRdb's copy has only in-frame clones and lacks some. The table includes approximately 250,000 clones, approximately 88% detected once. The sample comprised PBMCs or T cells enriched from blood (not recorded which). Receptors were obtained from a woman aged 40 to 50 with acute COVID-19. The CDR3 runs from the conserved cysteine through the conserved F or W. The D gene is left open where the match is weak. The size entry is marked missing in some rows and otherwise reads once, few, many or a size class.

CDR3 length,V gene,J gene,clone size,D gene,CDR3 protein,CDR3 DNA
16,TRBV9,TRBJ2-6,.,.,CASSIDPSAGLGVLTF,TGTGCCAGCAGCATAGACCCCTCAGCGGGCCTCGGCGTCCTGACTTTC
14,TRBV6-2/TRBV6-3,TRBJ2-1,.,.,CASSAEGELWAQFF,TGTGCCAGCAGTGCTGAGGGGGAGCTATGGGCGCAGTTCTTC
14,TRBV6-6,TRBJ2-6,once,.,CASRGADTLNVLTF,TGTGCCAGCAGAGGGGCAGACACCCTCAACGTCCTGACTTTC
16,TRBV7-2,TRBJ1-1,once,.,CASSFGGRGTNTEAFF,TGTGCCAGCAGCTTTGGTGGCAGGGGAACGAACACTGAAGCTTTCTTT
10,TRBV5-3,TRBJ2-1,.,.,CARFGNEQFF,TGTGCCAGGTTCGGCAATGAGCAGTTCTTC
15,TRBV28,TRBJ1-4,.,TRBD1,CASSSLTGGNEKLFF,TGTGCCAGCAGTTCCTTGACAGGGGGTAATGAAAAACTGTTTTTT
15,TRBV9,TRBJ2-1,once,.,CASSLTGGGSNEQFF,TGTGCCAGCAGCCTAACAGGGGGAGGGTCCAATGAGCAGTTCTTC
14,TRBV5-1,TRBJ1-1,.,TRBD1,CASSLQQGAKEAFF,TGCGCCAGCAGCTTGCAACAGGGGGCTAAGGAAGCTTTCTTT
13,TRBV13,TRBJ2-2,.,.,CASSSTRRLELFF,TGTGCCAGCAGCTCAACTAGGCGGTTGGAGCTGTTTTTT
14,TRBV6-5,TRBJ2-1,.,TRBD1,CASSRDRGDNEQFF,TGTGCCAGCAGTCGGGACAGGGGGGACAATGAGCAGTTCTTC
18,TRBV18,TRBJ1-2,.,.,CASSPFTGNYEVKAGYTF,TGTGCCAGCTCACCTTTTACAGGGAACTATGAGGTGAAGGCTGGCTACACCTTC
14,TRBV3-1/TRBV3-2,TRBJ1-2,few,.,CASSQNSGIYGYTF,TGTGCCAGCAGCCAAAATTCCGGGATCTACGGCTACACCTTC
14,TRBV6-5,TRBJ1-2,.,.,CASSYSSRDYGYTF,TGTGCCAGCAGTTACTCGAGCAGGGACTATGGCTACACCTTC